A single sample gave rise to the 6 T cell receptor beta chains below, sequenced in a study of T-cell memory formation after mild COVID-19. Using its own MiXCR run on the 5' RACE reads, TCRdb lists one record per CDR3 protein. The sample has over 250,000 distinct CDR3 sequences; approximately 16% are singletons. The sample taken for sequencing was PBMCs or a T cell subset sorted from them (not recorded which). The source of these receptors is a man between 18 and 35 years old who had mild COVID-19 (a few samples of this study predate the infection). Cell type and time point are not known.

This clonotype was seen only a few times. Here the CDR3 reads CASKRTVSPSTDTQYF. CDR3 bases: TGTGCCAGCAAAAGGACAGTCTCCCCTAGCACAGATACGCAGTATTTT. The V call is TRBV6-5, the J call TRBJ2-3; possible D gene TRBD1, 6 bases. Trimming cost V 7 bases and J 0 bases, with 17 bases left between them. The V gene's germline CDR1 is MNHEY and CDR2 SVGAGI. There are 16 residues in the CDR3.

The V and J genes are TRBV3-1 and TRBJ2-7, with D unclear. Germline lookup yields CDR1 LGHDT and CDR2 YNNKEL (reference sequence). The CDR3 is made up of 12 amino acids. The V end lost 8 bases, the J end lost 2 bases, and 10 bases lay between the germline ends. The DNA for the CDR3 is TGTGCCAGCGCCGACGGTGCCTACGAGCAGTACGTC. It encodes CASADGAYEQYV.

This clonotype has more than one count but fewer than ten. The CDR3 DNA sequence: TGTGCCAGCAGCCCAACCAACCTCAGGATGCTAGATGAAAAACTGTTTTTT. Protein: CASSPTNLRMLDEKLFF. The chain combines TRBV7-2 with TRBJ1-4, with unresolved D. The CDR3 totals 17 residues. Between the trimmed V and J ends, which lost 5 bases and 6 bases, there was a span of 22 bases. Germline lookup yields CDR1 SGHTA and CDR2 FQGNSA.

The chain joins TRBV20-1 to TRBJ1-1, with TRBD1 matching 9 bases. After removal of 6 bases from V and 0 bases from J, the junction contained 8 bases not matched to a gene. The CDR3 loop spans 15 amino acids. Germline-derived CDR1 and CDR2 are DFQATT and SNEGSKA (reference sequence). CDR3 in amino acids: CSALKGTGLNTEAFF. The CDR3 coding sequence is TGCAGTGCGCTAAAAGGGACAGGGTTGAACACTGAAGCTTTCTTT.

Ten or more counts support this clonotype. The CDR3 sequence: CASSPPQTTYEQYF. CDR3 bases: TGCGCCAGCAGCCCACCACAGACCACCTACGAGCAGTACTTC. The V call is TRBV5-1, the J call TRBJ2-7; D unresolved. The CDR3 is 14 amino acids. The V end lost 4 bases, the J end lost 2 bases, and 13 bases lay between the germline ends. Germline CDR1 reads SGHRS; CDR2 reads YFSETQ.

CDR3: CASSQGDRDSGGYTF. CDR3 coding DNA: TGTGCCAGCAGCCAAGGCGACAGGGACTCCGGGGGCTACACCTTC. The chain links TRBV4-2 to TRBJ1-2; the match to TRBD1 covers 7 bases. Germline lookup yields CDR1 LGHNA and CDR2 YNFKEQ. The CDR3 is 15 residues long. Trimming at V came to 1 base and at J to 8 bases, leaving 10 bases not matched to a gene.